Each of the 13 T cell receptor beta chains below was sequenced from the same sample in a study of cytomegalovirus exposure and HLA in healthy donors. Amplification used 60 Vbeta primers and 13 Jbeta primers. The repertoire was sequenced with immunoSEQ multiplex PCR; TCRdb's copy has only in-frame clones and lacks some. The sample lists roughly 190,000 clones; around four fifths were seen once. The sequencing sample was made of PBMCs. The receptors were sampled from a woman aged 45 to 65 in good health and CMV-seropositive.

The gene calls are TRBV10-2 and TRBJ1-2, with TRBD1 matching 9 bases. The CDR3 is 14 amino acids. Germline V gene lookup returns CDR1 WSHSY and CDR2 SAAADI. The V gene end was trimmed by 5 bases and the J gene end by 6 bases; junction bases not matched to a gene: 7. The CDR3 DNA reads as TGCGCCAGCAGTAAGGGACAGGGATTGGATGGCTACACCTTC. As protein: CASSKGQGLDGYTF.

This clone was seen a handful of times. V gene TRBV7-2 combines with J gene TRBJ2-2; 10 bases are shared with TRBD1. The ends lost 4 bases at V and 13 bases at J; junction bases unmatched: 15. The CDR3 covers 16 residues. Germline V gene data show CDR1 as SGHTA and CDR2 as FQGNSA. This CDR3 is CASSSVPGQGRLLLFF. The CDR3 DNA follows: TGTGCCAGCAGCTCCGTCCCGGGACAGGGGCGGTTGTTGCTGTTTTTT.

This clone has only one observation. The V gene is TRBV19, the J gene TRBJ1-5; D unresolved. V was clipped by 6 bases and J by 7 bases, with 13 bases between them. Germline lookup yields CDR1 LNHDA and CDR2 SQIVND (reference sequence). The CDR3 spans 13 residues. CDR3 in amino acids: CASSLTVGQPQHF. CDR3 in DNA: TGTGCCAGTAGCTTAACAGTTGGGCAGCCCCAGCATTTT.

The J gene is TRBJ2-7, the V gene TRBV7-2; 8 bases match TRBD1. The germline gives CDR1 SGHTA, CDR2 FQGNSA. CDR3 size: 14 residues. The J segment lost 4 bases and the V segment lost 0 bases, leaving 2 bases of the junction unmatched. CDR3 nucleotides: TGTGCCAGCAGCTTAGCCGGGACAGGATACGAGCAGTACTTC. Translated, it gives CASSLAGTGYEQYF. Filled out from reference TRBV7-2 and TRBJ2-7, the complete variable domain reads GAGVSQSPSNKVTEKGKDVELRCDPISGHTALYWYRQSLGQGLEFLIYFQGNSAPDKSGLPSDRFSAERTGGSVSTLTIQRTQQEDSAVYLCASSLAGTGYEQYFGPGTRLTVT.

The CDR3 loop reads CASSRIVGAGYTF. The CDR3 DNA follows: TGCGCCAGCAGTCGGATTGTGGGCGCAGGCTACACCTTC. V usage is TRBV5-1 and J usage is TRBJ1-2; D gene uncertain. From germline, CDR1 is SGHRS and CDR2 YFSETQ. V lost 5 bases, J lost 8 bases, and 16 bases lay in between. CDR3 size: 13 residues.

The chain is built from TRBV7-9 and TRBJ2-1; TRBD1 matches at 11 bases. Trimming removed 9 bases from V and 10 bases from J; junction bases left unmatched: 8. The CDR3 length is 13 residues. The germline V gene encodes CDR1 SEHNR and CDR2 FQNEAQ (reference sequence). CDR3: CASGQGATGEQFF. The CDR3 nucleotides are TGTGCCAGTGGACAGGGGGCAACTGGGGAGCAGTTCTTC.

This chain joins TRBV5-4 and TRBJ1-1; tentatively, D is TRBD1 (5 bases). The CDR3 sequence is 15 residues long. Trimming removed 0 bases from V and 1 base from J, with 10 bases in between. Germline V gene lookup returns CDR1 SGHNT and CDR2 YYREEE (reference sequence). CDR3 in amino acids: CASSLGGRQNTEAFF. The CDR3 DNA is TGTGCCAGCAGCTTGGGGGGCAGACAGAACACTGAAGCTTTCTTT. Full variable domain (missing parts from reference TRBV5-4 and TRBJ1-1): ETGVTQSPTHLIKTRGQQVTLRCSSQSGHNTVSWYQQALGQGPQFIFQYYREEENGRGNFPPRFSGLQFPNYSSELNVNALELDDSALYLCASSLGGRQNTEAFFGQGTRLTVV.

This clone was seen more than once but under ten times. V is TRBV6-5 and J is TRBJ1-4; the D is unclear. The CDR3 sequence is 13 residues long. Trimming removed 6 bases from V and 6 bases from J, with 11 bases in between. Germline lookup yields CDR1 MNHEY and CDR2 SVGAGI. CDR3 nucleotide sequence: TGTGCCAGCAGCTCCGTTACAGATGAAAAACTGTTTTTT. Translation gives CASSSVTDEKLFF.

V is TRBV28 and J is TRBJ1-2, with a weak D call TRBD1 (5 bases). This CDR3 is 14 amino acids long. Trimming took 4 bases from V and 2 from J, leaving 11 bases between them. Germline V lookup: CDR1 MDHEN, CDR2 SYDVKM. CDR3 sequence reads: CASSYDRPNYGYTF. The CDR3 nucleotides are TGTGCCAGCAGTTACGACAGACCCAACTATGGCTACACCTTC.

This sequence joins TRBV6-5 and TRBJ1-5; 10 nucleotides agree with TRBD1. The germline CDR1 and CDR2 sequences are MNHEY and SVGAGI. This CDR3 comprises 12 residues. The V and J ends lost 7 bases and 9 bases, in that order; junction bases with no gene match: 3. DNA of the CDR3: TGTGCCAGCAAAGGACAGGGGGGGCCCCAGCATTTT. Translated, it gives CASKGQGGPQHF.

This chain joins TRBV7-2 and TRBJ2-7, with TRBD1 matching over 7 bases. The germline CDR1 and CDR2 sequences are SGHTA and FQGNSA. The CDR3 consists of 14 residues. V shed 2 bases, J shed 4 bases, and the junction held 5 bases outside the gene matches. The CDR3 sequence: CASSLTRGRYEQYF. For the CDR3, the DNA is TGTGCCAGCAGCTTAACGAGGGGGCGGTACGAGCAGTACTTC.

The gene calls are TRBV2 and TRBJ2-3, with 9 bases identical to TRBD1. The CDR3 consists of 14 residues. Germline V lookup: CDR1 SNHLY, CDR2 FYNNEI. J lost 4 bases, V lost 8 bases, and 7 bases had no gene match. The CDR3 loop is CASHGTGSADTQYF. The CDR3 coding sequence is TGTGCCAGCCACGGGACAGGGAGTGCAGATACGCAGTATTTT.

This clone was detected only a few times. This rearrangement joins TRBV6-5 to TRBJ1-1; TRBD1 might be the D (5 bases). Germline CDR1 reads MNHEY; CDR2 reads SVGAGI. The V end lost 5 bases, the J end lost 5 bases, and 6 bases lay between the germline ends. The CDR3 is 11 residues long. CDR3 protein: CASSHRTEAFF. The CDR3 coding sequence is TGTGCCAGCAGTCACAGGACTGAAGCTTTCTTT.